What follows are 13 T cell receptor beta chains derived from one specimen sequenced in a study of shared clonotypes between healthy human individuals. The naive CD8 subset, CD45RO-negative cells positively selected for CCR7, excluded terminally differentiated effector memory CD45RA+ cells. Some clones are missing from TCRdb's copy, which holds only in-frame ones; the method was immunoSEQ multiplex PCR. Here the sample spans some 1,900,000 clones, about 95% being singletons. The sample taken for sequencing was naive CD8+ T cells sorted from blood. The source of these receptors is a man younger than 35 in good health.

V and J are TRBV4-1 and TRBJ1-2; 9 bases map to TRBD1. Germline assignment: CDR1 MGHRA and CDR2 YSYEKL. V lost 3 bases to trimming and J lost 8 bases; unmatched junction nucleotides: 7. The CDR3 is made up of 14 amino acids. CDR3 amino acids: CASSQIGTGNGYTF. CDR3 nucleotide sequence: TGCGCCAGCAGCCAGATCGGGACAGGGAACGGCTACACCTTC.

The chain employs TRBV6-6 and TRBJ2-4, with 9 positions matching TRBD2. CDR1 is MNHNY and CDR2 is SVGAGI in the germline V gene (reference sequence). CDR3 length: 16 amino acids. V was pared by 8 bases and J by 0 bases, with 8 bases of the junction left unmatched. The CDR3 here is CASGPPSGVAKNIQYF. CDR3 DNA sequence: TGTGCCAGCGGGCCACCTAGCGGGGTAGCCAAAAACATTCAGTACTTC.

The genes are TRBV5-8 and TRBJ2-7; D remains unclear. Germline-derived CDR1 and CDR2 are SGHTS and YDEGEE. Trimming took 7 bases from V and 6 from J, leaving 8 bases between them. The CDR3 runs to 10 residues. The CDR3 loop reads CASDEVEQYF. The CDR3 bases are TGTGCCAGCGATGAGGTCGAGCAGTACTTC.

This sequence joins TRBV5-6 and TRBJ2-3; D may be TRBD2 (5 bases). The CDR3 consists of 13 residues. V dropped 4 bases and J dropped 0 bases, with 6 bases sitting between them. CDR1 is SGHDT, CDR2 YYEEEE, per germline. CDR3 nucleotide sequence: TGTGCCAGCAGCGACTATAGCACAGATACGCAGTATTTT. This encodes CASSDYSTDTQYF.

The chain joins TRBV7-6 to TRBJ1-1; unclear D gene. V dropped 1 base and J dropped 3 bases, with 6 bases sitting between them. The CDR3 extends over 13 amino acids. Germline V gene data show CDR1 as SGHVS and CDR2 as FNYEAQ. The CDR3 nucleotides are TGTGCCAGCAGCTTAGAAAGACACACTGAAGCTTTCTTT. This sequence encodes CASSLERHTEAFF.

The chain recombines TRBV7-9 with TRBJ2-2; the D is unclear. The germline V gene encodes CDR1 SEHNR and CDR2 FQNEAQ (reference sequence). This CDR3 is built from 12 residues. V gave up 5 bases and J gave up 6 bases, with 7 bases separating them. In DNA, the CDR3 is TGTGCCAGCAGCGCGGACCCCGGGGAGCTGTTTTTT. Translation: CASSADPGELFF.

The rearrangement uses TRBV2 and TRBJ1-4; no definite D call. Trimming took off 2 bases at V and 7 bases at J, with 11 bases between the two ends. Per germline, CDR1 SNHLY and CDR2 FYNNEI. CDR3 length equals 14 residues. Here the CDR3 reads CASSEYSPLEKLFF. The CDR3 DNA follows: TGTGCCAGCAGTGAATATTCGCCACTTGAAAAACTGTTTTTT.

The chain is built from TRBV6-1 and TRBJ2-1; D may be TRBD1 (5 bases). The CDR3 spans 14 residues. CDR1 is MNHNS and CDR2 is SASEGT in the germline V gene. Deletions cut 3 bases from V and 2 bases from J, with 8 bases between. CDR3 nucleotides: TGTGCCAGCAGTGACAGGGCCACCTACAATGAGCAGTTCTTC. The encoded protein is CASSDRATYNEQFF.

This chain uses TRBV10-2 with TRBJ2-7, with 10 nucleotides matching TRBD1. The CDR3 consists of 16 residues. The germline gives CDR1 WSHSY, CDR2 SAAADI. V dropped 6 bases and J dropped 1; count of bases not matched to a gene: 9. CDR3 sequence (DNA): TGCGCCAGCAGGGACCCGGGACAGGGGTTTTCCTACGAGCAGTACTTC. This translates into CASRDPGQGFSYEQYF.

For this clone: The sample has other DNA sequences that encode this CDR3 too. The chain is built from TRBV6-6 and TRBJ2-7; possibly TRBD2 for D (5 bases). This CDR3 region has 12 residues. V lost 0 bases, J lost 5 bases, and 5 bases lay in between. Germline CDR1 MNHNY, CDR2 SVGAGI (reference sequence). In DNA form, the CDR3 reads TGTGCCAGCAGTTACTCGGAGGACGAGCAGTACTTC. The encoded protein is CASSYSEDEQYF.

V gene TRBV7-2 combines with J gene TRBJ1-4; D is unclear. Germline CDR1 and CDR2: SGHTA and FQGNSA. The CDR3 covers 13 residues. Trimming removed 1 base from V and 7 bases from J, with 7 bases in between. The CDR3 DNA reads as TGTGCCAGCAGCTTAGTGGATGGTGAAAAACTGTTTTTT. Translated: CASSLVDGEKLFF.

In nucleotides, the CDR3 is TGTGCCAGCAGCTCCCCCATGACCGATACGCAGTATTTT. Amino acid sequence: CASSSPMTDTQYF. V is TRBV7-9 and J is TRBJ2-3, with D uncertain. V was pared by 4 bases and J by 6 bases, with 11 bases between. The germline V gene encodes CDR1 SEHNR and CDR2 FQNEAQ (reference sequence). The CDR3 extends over 13 amino acids. The whole variable domain, remainder taken from reference TRBV7-9 and TRBJ2-3, is DTGVSQNPRHKITKRGQNVTFRCDPISEHNRLYWYRQTLGQGPEFLTYFQNEAQLEKSRLLSDRFSAERPKGSFSTLEIQRTEQGDSAMYLCASSSPMTDTQYFGPGTRLTVL.

The V gene is TRBV5-6, the J gene TRBJ1-6; D may be TRBD1 (6 bases). The CDR3 extends over 14 amino acids. Trimming pared 4 bases from V and 9 bases from J, leaving 14 bases between. The germline V gene encodes CDR1 SGHDT and CDR2 YYEEEE. CDR3 bases: TGTGCCAGCAGCCCCACAGGGAATGGTTCACCCCTCCACTTT. It translates to CASSPTGNGSPLHF.